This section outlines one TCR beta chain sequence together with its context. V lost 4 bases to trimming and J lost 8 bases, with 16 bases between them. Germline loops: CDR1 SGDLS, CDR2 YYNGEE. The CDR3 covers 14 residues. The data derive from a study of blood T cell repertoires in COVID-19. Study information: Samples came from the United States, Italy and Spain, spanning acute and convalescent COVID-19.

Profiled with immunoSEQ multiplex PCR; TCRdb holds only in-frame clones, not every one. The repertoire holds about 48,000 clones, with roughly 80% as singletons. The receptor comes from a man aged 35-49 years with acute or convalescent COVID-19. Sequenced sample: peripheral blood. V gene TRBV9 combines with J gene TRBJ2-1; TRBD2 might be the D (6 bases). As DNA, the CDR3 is TGTGCCAGCAGCCTCCAGACTAGTAGCTATGAGCAGTTCTTC. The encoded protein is CASSLQTSSYEQFF.